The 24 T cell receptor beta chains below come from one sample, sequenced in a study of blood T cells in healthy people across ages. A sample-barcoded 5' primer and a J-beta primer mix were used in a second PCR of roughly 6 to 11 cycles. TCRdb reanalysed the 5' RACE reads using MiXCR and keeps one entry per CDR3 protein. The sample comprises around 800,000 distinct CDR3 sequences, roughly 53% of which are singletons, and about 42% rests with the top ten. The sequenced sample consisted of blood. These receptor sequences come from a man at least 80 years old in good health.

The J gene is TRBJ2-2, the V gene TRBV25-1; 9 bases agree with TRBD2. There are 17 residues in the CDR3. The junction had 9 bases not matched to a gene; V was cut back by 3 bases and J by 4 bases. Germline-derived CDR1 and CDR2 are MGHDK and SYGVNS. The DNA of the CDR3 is TGTGCCAGCAGTGACCCCGGCGGGAGGGCCGTCACCGGGGAGCTGTTTTTT. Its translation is CASSDPGGRAVTGELFF.

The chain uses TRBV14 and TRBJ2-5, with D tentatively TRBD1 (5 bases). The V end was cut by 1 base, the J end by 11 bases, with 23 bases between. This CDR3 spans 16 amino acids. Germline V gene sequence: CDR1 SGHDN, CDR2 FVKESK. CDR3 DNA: TGTGCCAGCAGCCAAGTCGGACAACCCTCTGGATCGGAGCAGTACTTC. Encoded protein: CASSQVGQPSGSEQYF.

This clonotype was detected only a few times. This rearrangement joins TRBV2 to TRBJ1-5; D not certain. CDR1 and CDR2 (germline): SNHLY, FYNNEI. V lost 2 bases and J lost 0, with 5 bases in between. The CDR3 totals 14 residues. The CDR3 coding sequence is TGTGCCAGCAGTGAAATCAGTAGCAATCAGCCCCAGCATTTT. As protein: CASSEISSNQPQHF.

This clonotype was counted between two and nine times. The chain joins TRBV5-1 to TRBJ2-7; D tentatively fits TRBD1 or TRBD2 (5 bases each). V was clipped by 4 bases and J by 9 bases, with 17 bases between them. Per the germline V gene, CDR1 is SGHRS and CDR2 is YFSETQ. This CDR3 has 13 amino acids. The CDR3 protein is CASSRDQGRVQYF. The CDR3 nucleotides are TGCGCCAGCAGCAGGGACCAGGGCCGCGTGCAGTACTTC.

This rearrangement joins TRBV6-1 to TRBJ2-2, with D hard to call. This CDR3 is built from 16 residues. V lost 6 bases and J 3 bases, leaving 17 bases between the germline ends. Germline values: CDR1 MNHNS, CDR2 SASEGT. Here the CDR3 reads CASRPTGGPYTGELFF. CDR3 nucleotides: TGTGCCAGCAGGCCCACTGGCGGACCATACACCGGGGAGCTGTTTTTT.

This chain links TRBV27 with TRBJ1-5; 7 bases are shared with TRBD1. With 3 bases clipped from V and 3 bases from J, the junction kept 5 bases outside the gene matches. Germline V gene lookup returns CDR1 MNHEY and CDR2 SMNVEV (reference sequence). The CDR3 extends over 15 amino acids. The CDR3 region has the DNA TGTGCCAGCAGTTTTTCGACAGGGATCAATCAGCCCCAGCATTTT. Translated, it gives CASSFSTGINQPQHF.

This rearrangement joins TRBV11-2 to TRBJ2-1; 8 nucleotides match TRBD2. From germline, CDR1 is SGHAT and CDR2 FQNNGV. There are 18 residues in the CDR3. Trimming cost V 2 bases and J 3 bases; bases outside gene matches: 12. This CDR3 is CASSLFATGRALYNEQFF. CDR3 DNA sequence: TGTGCCAGCAGCTTATTCGCCACCGGGAGGGCCCTCTACAATGAGCAGTTCTTC.

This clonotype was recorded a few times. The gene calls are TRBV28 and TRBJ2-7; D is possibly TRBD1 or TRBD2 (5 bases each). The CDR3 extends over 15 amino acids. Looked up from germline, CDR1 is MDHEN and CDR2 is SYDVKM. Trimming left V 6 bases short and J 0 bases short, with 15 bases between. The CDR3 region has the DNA TGTGCCAGCAGGCCAAGAGGGGCTAGCTCCTACGAGCAGTACTTC. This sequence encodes CASRPRGASSYEQYF.

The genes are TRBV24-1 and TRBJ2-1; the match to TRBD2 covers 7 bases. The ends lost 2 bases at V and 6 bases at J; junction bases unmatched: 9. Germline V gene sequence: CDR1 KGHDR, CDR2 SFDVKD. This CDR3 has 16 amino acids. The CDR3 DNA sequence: TGTGCCACCAGTGATTCTGGGGCGGGAGCTGTCAATGAGCAGTTCTTC. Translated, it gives CATSDSGAGAVNEQFF.

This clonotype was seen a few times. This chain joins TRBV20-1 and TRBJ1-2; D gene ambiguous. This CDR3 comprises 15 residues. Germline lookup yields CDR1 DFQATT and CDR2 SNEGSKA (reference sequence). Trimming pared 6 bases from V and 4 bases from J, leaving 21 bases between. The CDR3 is CSAPARRAKLYGYTF. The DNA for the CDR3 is TGCAGTGCCCCTGCGCGGAGGGCGAAGCTCTATGGCTACACCTTC.

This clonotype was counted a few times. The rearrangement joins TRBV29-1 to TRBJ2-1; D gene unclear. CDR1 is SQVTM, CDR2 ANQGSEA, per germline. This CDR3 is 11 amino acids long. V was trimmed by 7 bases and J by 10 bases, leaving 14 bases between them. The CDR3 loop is CSAPGTLEQFF. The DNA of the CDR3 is TGCAGCGCCCCAGGTACCCTCGAGCAGTTCTTC.

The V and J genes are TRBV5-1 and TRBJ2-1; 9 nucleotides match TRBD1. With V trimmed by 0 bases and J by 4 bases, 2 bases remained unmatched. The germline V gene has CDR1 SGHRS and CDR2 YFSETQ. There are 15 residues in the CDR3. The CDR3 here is CASSLAGTGYNEQFF. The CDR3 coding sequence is TGCGCCAGCAGCTTGGCCGGGACAGGGTACAATGAGCAGTTCTTC.

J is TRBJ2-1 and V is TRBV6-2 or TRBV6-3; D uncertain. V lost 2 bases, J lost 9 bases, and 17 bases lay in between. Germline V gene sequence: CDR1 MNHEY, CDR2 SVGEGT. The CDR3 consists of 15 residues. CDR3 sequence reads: CASSYDASAGREQFF. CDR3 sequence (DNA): TGTGCCAGCAGTTACGACGCCTCGGCCGGCCGTGAGCAGTTCTTC.

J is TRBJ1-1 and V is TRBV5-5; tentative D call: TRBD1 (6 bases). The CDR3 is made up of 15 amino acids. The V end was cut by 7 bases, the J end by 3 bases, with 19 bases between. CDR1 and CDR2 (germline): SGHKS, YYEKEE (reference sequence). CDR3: CASSLGGGLYTEAFF. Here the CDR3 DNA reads TGTGCCAGCTCCCTTGGCGGGGGCTTATACACTGAAGCTTTCTTT.

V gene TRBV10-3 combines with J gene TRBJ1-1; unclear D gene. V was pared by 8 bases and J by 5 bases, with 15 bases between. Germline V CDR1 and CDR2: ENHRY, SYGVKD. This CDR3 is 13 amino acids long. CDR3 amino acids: CAILSVGSTEAFF. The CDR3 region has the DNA TGTGCCATCCTAAGTGTGGGTTCTACTGAAGCTTTCTTT.

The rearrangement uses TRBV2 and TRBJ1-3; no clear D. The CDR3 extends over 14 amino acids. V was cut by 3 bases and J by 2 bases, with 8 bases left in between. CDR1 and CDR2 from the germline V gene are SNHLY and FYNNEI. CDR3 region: CASSDRIPGNTIYF. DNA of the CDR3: TGTGCCAGCAGTGACCGCATCCCTGGAAACACCATATATTTT.

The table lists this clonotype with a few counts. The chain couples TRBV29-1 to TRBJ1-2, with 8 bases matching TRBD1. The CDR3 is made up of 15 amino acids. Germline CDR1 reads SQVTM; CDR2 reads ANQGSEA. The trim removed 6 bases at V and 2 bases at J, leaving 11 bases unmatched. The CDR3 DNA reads TGCAGCGTAGGGACAGGCCTAGGTTTAAACTATGGCTACACCTTC. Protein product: CSVGTGLGLNYGYTF.

The DNA of the CDR3 is TGCGCCAGCAGCTGGAGGGGCTACCAAGAGACCCAGTACTTC. Protein: CASSWRGYQETQYF. V usage is TRBV5-1 and J usage is TRBJ2-5, with a tentative D call TRBD2 (6 bases). Looked up from germline, CDR1 is SGHRS and CDR2 is YFSETQ. The CDR3 has 14 amino acids. V dropped 3 bases and J dropped 0 bases, with 9 bases sitting between them.

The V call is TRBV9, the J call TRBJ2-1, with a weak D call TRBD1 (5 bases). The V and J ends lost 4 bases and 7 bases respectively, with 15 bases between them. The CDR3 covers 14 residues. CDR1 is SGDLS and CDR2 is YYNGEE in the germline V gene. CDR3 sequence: CASSTASGRNEQFF. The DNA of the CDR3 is TGTGCCAGCAGCACCGCATCAGGGCGTAATGAGCAGTTCTTC.

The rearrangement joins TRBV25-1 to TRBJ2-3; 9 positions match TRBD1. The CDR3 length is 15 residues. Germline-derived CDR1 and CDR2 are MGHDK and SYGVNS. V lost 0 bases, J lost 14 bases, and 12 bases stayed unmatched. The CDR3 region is CASSEYGTGSGYAYF. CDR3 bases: TGTGCCAGCAGTGAATATGGGACAGGGTCAGGGTACGCGTATTTT.

CDR3 coding DNA: TGCAGTGCTAGCCCCACAGGGGTCGTTTACGAGCAGTACTTC. It yields the protein CSASPTGVVYEQYF. The genes are TRBV20-1 and TRBJ2-5; 7 bases map to TRBD1. The end of the DNA is better explained by TRBJ2-7, so the J call may be wrong. The CDR3 spans 14 residues. The germline V gene has CDR1 DFQATT and CDR2 SNEGSKA (reference sequence).

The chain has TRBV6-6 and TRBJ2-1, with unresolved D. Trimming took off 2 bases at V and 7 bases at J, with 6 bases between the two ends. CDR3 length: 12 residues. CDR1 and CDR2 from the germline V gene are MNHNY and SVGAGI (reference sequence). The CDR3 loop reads CASSYVRNEQFF. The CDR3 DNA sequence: TGTGCCAGCAGTTACGTTCGAAATGAGCAGTTCTTC.

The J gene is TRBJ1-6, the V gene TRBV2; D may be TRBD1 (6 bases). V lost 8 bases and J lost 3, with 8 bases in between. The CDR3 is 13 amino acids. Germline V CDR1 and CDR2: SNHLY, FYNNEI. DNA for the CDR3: TGTGCCAGCCGGGACAACTATAATTCACCCCTCCACTTT. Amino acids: CASRDNYNSPLHF.

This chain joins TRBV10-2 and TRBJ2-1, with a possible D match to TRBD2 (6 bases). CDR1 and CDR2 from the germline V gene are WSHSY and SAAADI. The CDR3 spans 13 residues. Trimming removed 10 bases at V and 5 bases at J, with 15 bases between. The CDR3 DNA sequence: TGCGCCACCCAGGAGCGGAGGGACAATGAGCAGTTCTTC. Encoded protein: CATQERRDNEQFF.